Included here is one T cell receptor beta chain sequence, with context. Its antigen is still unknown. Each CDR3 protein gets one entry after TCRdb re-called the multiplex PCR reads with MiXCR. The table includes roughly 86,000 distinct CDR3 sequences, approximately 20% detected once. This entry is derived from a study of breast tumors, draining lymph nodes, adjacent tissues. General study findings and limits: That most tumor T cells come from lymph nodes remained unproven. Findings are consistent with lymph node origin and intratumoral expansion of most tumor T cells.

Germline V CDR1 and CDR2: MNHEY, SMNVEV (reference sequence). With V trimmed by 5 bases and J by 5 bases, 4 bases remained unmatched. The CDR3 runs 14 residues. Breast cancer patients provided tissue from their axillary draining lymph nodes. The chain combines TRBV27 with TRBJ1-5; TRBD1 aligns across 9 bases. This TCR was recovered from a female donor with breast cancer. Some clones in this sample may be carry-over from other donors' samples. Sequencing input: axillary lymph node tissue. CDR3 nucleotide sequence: TGTGCCAGCAGTCAGGACAGGGGCTATCAGCCCCAGCATTTT. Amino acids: CASSQDRGYQPQHF.